A single sample is the source of the 10 T cell receptor beta chains below, sequenced in a study of cytomegalovirus exposure and HLA in healthy donors. Repertoires were generated with immunoSEQ multiplex PCR, while TCRdb's copy carries only in-frame clones and drops some. The data show hundreds of thousands of clones, about 90% seen once. The sample comprised PBMCs. These receptors came from a man younger than 35 in good health and CMV-seropositive.

CDR3 loop: CASSPGTATLNTGELFF. CDR3 bases: TGTGCCAGCTCACCCGGGACAGCTACCTTAAACACCGGGGAGCTGTTTTTT. The chain joins TRBV18 to TRBJ2-2, with TRBD1 matching 7 bases. J gave up 2 bases and V 3 bases, and 9 bases lay outside the gene matches. CDR1 is KGHSH, CDR2 LQKENI, per germline. This CDR3 is 17 amino acids long.

The chain recombines TRBV9 with TRBJ1-1, with D possibly being TRBD1 (5 bases). The CDR3 contains 12 residues. V was clipped by 2 bases and J by 4 bases, with 6 bases between them. Germline V gene lookup returns CDR1 SGDLS and CDR2 YYNGEE. The CDR3, as DNA: TGTGCCAGCAGCGTCCAGGGCACTGAAGCTTTCTTT. Protein sequence: CASSVQGTEAFF.

The chain carries TRBV7-6 and TRBJ2-1; TRBD1 matches 9 bases. The CDR3 has 16 amino acids. The germline V gene encodes CDR1 SGHVS and CDR2 FNYEAQ. With V trimmed by 5 bases and J by 7 bases, 12 bases remained unmatched. CDR3: CASSHPFGQGRNEQFF. CDR3 DNA sequence: TGTGCCAGCAGCCACCCCTTTGGACAGGGGCGGAATGAGCAGTTCTTC.

This clone was found many times. The chain has TRBV20-1 and TRBJ1-2; D not resolved. CDR1 is DFQATT and CDR2 is SNEGSKA in the germline V gene (reference sequence). The V end was cut by 8 bases, the J end by 8 bases, with 12 bases between. The CDR3 length is 10 residues. CDR3 nucleotides: TGCAGTACATATTTGTCCGGCTACACCTTC. Amino acids: CSTYLSGYTF.

V is TRBV6-5 and J is TRBJ2-7; 9 nucleotides line up with TRBD2. The junction had 7 bases not matched to a gene; V was cut back by 0 bases and J by 4 bases. The CDR3 has 16 amino acids. Germline V gives CDR1 MNHEY, CDR2 SVGAGI. CDR3 protein: CASSYSLVAGEYEQYF. CDR3 nucleotides: TGTGCCAGCAGTTACTCCCTTGTAGCGGGAGAATACGAGCAGTACTTC.

The chain combines TRBV4-1 with TRBJ2-2; 11 positions match TRBD2. V shed 4 bases, J shed 4 bases, and the junction held 14 bases outside the gene matches. The germline gives CDR1 MGHRA, CDR2 YSYEKL. The CDR3 is made up of 19 amino acids. As DNA, the CDR3 is TGCGCCAGCAGCCGAGGAAGGGCTAGCGGGAGGAGGGGCACCGGGGAGCTGTTTTTT. Protein: CASSRGRASGRRGTGELFF.

This chain connects TRBV2 to TRBJ1-1, with D possibly being TRBD1 (5 bases). Per the germline V gene, CDR1 is SNHLY and CDR2 is FYNNEI. This CDR3 is 14 amino acids long. Trimming left V 3 bases short and J 6 bases short, with 14 bases between. The CDR3 spells CASSEWTSGAEAFF. In DNA form, the CDR3 reads TGTGCCAGCAGTGAGTGGACAAGCGGGGCTGAAGCTTTCTTT.

The V gene is TRBV2, the J gene TRBJ2-1; D gene ambiguous. Trimming pared 5 bases from V and 6 bases from J, leaving 14 bases between. The length of the CDR3 is 14 residues. CDR1 is SNHLY and CDR2 is FYNNEI in the germline V gene. CDR3 loop: CASSQELEINEQFF. DNA of the CDR3: TGTGCCAGCAGTCAGGAGTTAGAGATCAATGAGCAGTTCTTC.

The V and J genes are TRBV5-8 and TRBJ2-1, with TRBD2 matching 7 bases. The CDR3 spans 15 residues. Germline loops: CDR1 SGHTS, CDR2 YDEGEE. V lost 0 bases, J lost 4 bases, and 4 bases stayed unmatched. CDR3 region: CASSLGLAEYNEQFF. The CDR3 nucleotides read TGTGCCAGCAGCTTGGGGCTAGCGGAGTACAATGAGCAGTTCTTC.

This clone was counted a single time. V is TRBV29-1 and J is TRBJ2-1, with D possibly TRBD1 on 6 matching bases. The CDR3 length is 15 residues. The V end lost 0 bases, the J end lost 1 base, and 10 bases lay between the germline ends. Germline V lookup: CDR1 SQVTM, CDR2 ANQGSEA. CDR3 residues: CSVEEEGGSYNEQFF. The DNA for the CDR3 is TGCAGCGTTGAAGAGGAAGGGGGTTCCTACAATGAGCAGTTCTTC.